This TCR beta chain was identified during a study of CD8+CD57+ T cells in acquired aplastic anemia. The overall study: Average DNA yield from sorted CD4+ and CD8+ cells was roughly 3.1 ug. Average CD4+ read depth in healthy donors was around 10 million reads. General study findings and limits: Shared by patients and controls, twenty-nine CD8+ CDR3s were abundant in patients. Significant differences in CD8+ Simpson's diversity were not observed between patients and controls.

This clonotype was detected ten times or more. Its antigen is still unknown. Trimming removed 2 bases from V and 4 bases from J, with 11 bases in between. Germline V gene lookup returns CDR1 PRHDT and CDR2 FYEKMQ (reference sequence). There are 14 residues in the CDR3. Genomic DNA, the template, was used for profiling of the TCR beta VDJ and CDR3. TCRdb reanalysed the reads using MiXCR and keeps one entry per CDR3 protein. Here the sample spans a few hundred thousand distinct CDR3 sequences, almost 35% being singletons. This chain joins TRBV13 and TRBJ1-1, with a tentative D call TRBD1 (6 bases). This sequence was found in a human donor in good health, serving as a control. Sequenced material: sorted CD4+, CD8+, or CD8+CD57+ T cells (not recorded which) from PBMCs. The CDR3 DNA reads as TGTGCCAGCAGCTTAACAGGGAGCGGCACTGAAGCTTTCTTT. This codes for CASSLTGSGTEAFF.